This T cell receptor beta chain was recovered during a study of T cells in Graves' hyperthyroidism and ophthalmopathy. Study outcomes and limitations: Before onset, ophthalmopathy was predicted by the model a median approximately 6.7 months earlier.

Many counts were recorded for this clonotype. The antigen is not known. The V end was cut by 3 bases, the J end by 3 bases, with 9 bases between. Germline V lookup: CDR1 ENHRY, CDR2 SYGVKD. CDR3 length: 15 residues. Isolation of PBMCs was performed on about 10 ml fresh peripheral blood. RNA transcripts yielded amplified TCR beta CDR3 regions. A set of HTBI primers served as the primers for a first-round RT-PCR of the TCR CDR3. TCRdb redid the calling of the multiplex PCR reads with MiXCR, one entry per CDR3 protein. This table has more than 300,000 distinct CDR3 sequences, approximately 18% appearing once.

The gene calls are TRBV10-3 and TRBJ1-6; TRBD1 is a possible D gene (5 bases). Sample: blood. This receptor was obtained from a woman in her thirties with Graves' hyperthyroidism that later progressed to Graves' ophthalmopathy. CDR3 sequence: CAISDGADYNSPLHF. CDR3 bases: TGTGCCATCAGTGATGGGGCGGACTATAATTCACCCCTCCACTTT.